This TCR beta chain came from a study of technical replicates of blood from a handful of donors (dated by TCRdb to about 2017). The library was made by the immunoSEQ multiplex PCR assay. TCRdb obtained this table from immuneACCESS and retained in-frame rearrangements with V and J assigned. These tables miss some clones; where compared with another copy, unresolved V genes account for less than half of the shortfall, and the remainder is unexplained. This sample comprises tens of thousands of clones, 95% to 98% of them detected only once. The ten largest make up approximately 0.2% of the sample. Note on this clone: Its antigen is unknown. Base qualities were left out, and no much larger clone turns up one base away.

Sequences MDHEN (CDR1) and SYDVKM (CDR2) are obtained from the germline V gene. A distance of 13 bases separates the germline ends of V and J, which lose 7 bases and 7 bases respectively. Including the terminal cysteine and phenylalanine, the CDR3 comprises 12 residues. This entry keeps only the CDR3 DNA: 36 bases, framed from base 1. Material: T cells isolated from PBMCs. Recombination connected TRBV28 to TRBJ1-1; the D segment cannot be called with confidence. The sequence was obtained from a human donor in good health. The CDR3 in this case is CASTRPGGEAFF. In nucleotides, the sequence is TGTGCCAGCACTAGACCGGGAGGTGAAGCTTTCTTT.